This is a list of T cell receptor beta chains from one sample in a study of T cell repertoires in cytomegalovirus infection. TCRdb itself ran the reads through MiXCR, one entry per CDR3 protein. The data show 200,000 to 250,000 distinct CDR3 sequences, roughly 12% seen once. Sequencing input: PBMCs. The origin of the receptors is a human donor in good health (CMV status not recorded). Some clones in this sample may be carry-over from other donors' samples. CDR3s include the opening cysteine and the closing phenylalanine or tryptophan. Each record gives: D gene, clone size, J gene, V gene, CDR3 DNA, CDR3 protein. The D gene is left open where the match is weak. For some rows the clone size is stated as once, few or many, or as a class when expanded; others skip it.

D: NA; size: NA; J: TRBJ2-5; V: TRBV14; DNA: TGTGCCAGCAGCTCCCGGCCCACCGGGACCCAGTACTTC; CDR3: CASSSRPTGTQYF
D: NA; size: many; J: TRBJ2-1; V: TRBV7-9; DNA: TGTGCCAGCAGCTTAGGGCGGGGCAGCTCCTACAATGAGCAGTTCTTC; CDR3: CASSLGRGSSYNEQFF
D: TRBD1; size: many; J: TRBJ2-1; V: TRBV7-2; DNA: TGTGCCAGCAGCTGGGGACAGGATTACAATGAGCAGTTCTTC; CDR3: CASSWGQDYNEQFF
D: TRBD2; size: many; J: TRBJ2-1; V: TRBV7-3; DNA: TGTGCCAGCAGCTTCGGCGGGGGGGCCTACAATGAGCAGTTCTTC; CDR3: CASSFGGGAYNEQFF
D: NA; size: many; J: TRBJ2-5; V: TRBV7-2; DNA: TGTGCCAGCAGCTCCGTTGCCCGCAAAGAGACCCAGTACTTC; CDR3: CASSSVARKETQYF
D: NA; size: few; J: TRBJ2-2; V: TRBV6-6; DNA: TGTGCCAGCAGTTACTCTGAGGGCGGGGAGCTGTTTTTT; CDR3: CASSYSEGGELFF
D: TRBD2; size: many; J: TRBJ2-1; V: TRBV24-1; DNA: TGTGCCACCAGTGATTTGGGACTAGCGGGCAATGAGCAGTTCTTC; CDR3: CATSDLGLAGNEQFF
D: TRBD2; size: many; J: TRBJ2-5; V: TRBV7-2; DNA: TGTGCCAGCAGCCCAGAGCGGGATTGGGAGACCCAGTACTTC; CDR3: CASSPERDWETQYF
D: TRBD2; size: NA; J: TRBJ2-5; V: TRBV25-1; DNA: TGTGCCAGCAGTATGCGGGGACTAGCGGGAGTTCGGGAGACCCAGTACTTC; CDR3: CASSMRGLAGVRETQYF
D: TRBD2; size: many; J: TRBJ2-5; V: TRBV6-2/TRBV6-3; DNA: TGTGCCAGCAGTCGACCGGGACTAGTTGGGGAGACCCAGTACTTC; CDR3: CASSRPGLVGETQYF
D: NA; size: few; J: TRBJ2-7; V: TRBV2; DNA: TGTGCCAGCAGCGAGACACACGAGCAGTACTTC; CDR3: CASSETHEQYF
D: TRBD2; size: many; J: TRBJ2-3; V: TRBV5-4; DNA: TGTGCCAGCAGCCCGTCTAAAGGACTAGCGGGAGGGGGCGCAGATACGCAGTATTTT; CDR3: CASSPSKGLAGGGADTQYF
D: NA; size: few; J: TRBJ1-5; V: TRBV7-3; DNA: TGTGCCAGCAGCTTATTGGGTCCCGGACAGCCCCAGCATTTT; CDR3: CASSLLGPGQPQHF